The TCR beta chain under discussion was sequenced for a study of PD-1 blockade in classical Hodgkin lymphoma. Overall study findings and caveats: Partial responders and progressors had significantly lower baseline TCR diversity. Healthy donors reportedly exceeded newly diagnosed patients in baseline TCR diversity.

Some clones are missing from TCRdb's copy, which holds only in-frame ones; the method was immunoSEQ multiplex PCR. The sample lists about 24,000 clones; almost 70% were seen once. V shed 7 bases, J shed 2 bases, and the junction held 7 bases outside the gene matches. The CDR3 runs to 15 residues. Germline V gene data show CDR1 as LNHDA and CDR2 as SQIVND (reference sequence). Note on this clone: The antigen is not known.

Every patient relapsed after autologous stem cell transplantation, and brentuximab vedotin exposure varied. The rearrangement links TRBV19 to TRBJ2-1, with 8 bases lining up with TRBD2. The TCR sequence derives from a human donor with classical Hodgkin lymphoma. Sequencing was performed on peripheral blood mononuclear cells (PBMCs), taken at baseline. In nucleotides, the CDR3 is TGTGCCAGTATCCCGGGGGGGTCCACCTACAATGAGCAGTTCTTC. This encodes CASIPGGSTYNEQFF.